The 30 T cell receptor beta chains below come from one sample, sequenced in a study of identical twins. One entry per CDR3 protein results from TCRdb running MiXCR on the 5' RACE reads. The sample records hundreds of thousands of distinct CDR3 sequences, about 12% being singletons. This sample was shared with a second study, whose subject was yellow fever vaccine responses in identical twins.

The sequenced material came from PBMCs. These receptors were taken from a young woman in good health.

This rearrangement joins TRBV20-1 to TRBJ2-1; tentative D call: TRBD2 (6 bases). Germline V gene sequence: CDR1 DFQATT, CDR2 SNEGSKA (reference sequence). Trimming shortened V by 0 bases and J by 4 bases, and 16 bases separated the two germline ends. The CDR3 covers 16 residues. The CDR3 region is CSARDPPGLSYNEQFF. In DNA form, the CDR3 reads TGCAGTGCTAGAGATCCCCCGGGACTCTCTTACAATGAGCAGTTCTTC.

This clonotype came up many times. The rearrangement joins TRBV3-1 to TRBJ1-6; D unresolved. Germline V gives CDR1 LGHDT, CDR2 YNNKEL (reference sequence). The CDR3 sequence is 15 residues long. V was pared by 1 base and J by 7 bases, with 11 bases between. The chain's CDR3 is CASSQAGNGNSPLHF. CDR3 bases: TGTGCCAGCAGCCAAGCGGGAAACGGCAATTCACCCCTCCACTTT.

This clonotype occurred a few times. CDR3 in amino acids: CSASQQAENYGYTF. CDR3 DNA sequence: TGCAGTGCTTCCCAGCAGGCAGAGAACTATGGCTACACCTTC. The genes are TRBV20-1 and TRBJ1-2; D remains unclear. There are 14 residues in the CDR3. Between the trimmed V and J ends, which lost 5 bases and 2 bases, there was a span of 15 bases. The germline gives CDR1 DFQATT, CDR2 SNEGSKA (reference sequence).

This clonotype was detected a few times. CDR3 in DNA: TGTGCCAGCAGCCGTAGCATCAATGAGCAGTTCTTC. Residues: CASSRSINEQFF. V and J are TRBV9 and TRBJ2-1; D call uncertain. The V gene's germline CDR1 is SGDLS and CDR2 YYNGEE. Trimming shortened V by 4 bases and J by 6 bases, and 8 bases separated the two germline ends. The CDR3 is 12 residues long.

Only a few counts were recorded for this clonotype. CDR3 protein: CAYSKDRDYEQYF. The DNA for the CDR3 is TGTGCCTACTCAAAGGACAGGGATTACGAGCAGTACTTC. The V call is TRBV10-3, the J call TRBJ2-7, with 8 bases lining up with TRBD1. This CDR3 is built from 13 residues. Germline-derived CDR1 and CDR2 are ENHRY and SYGVKD. Unmatched junction bases numbered 10, after V lost 11 bases and J lost 4 bases.

A few counts support this clonotype. The chain carries TRBV11-2 and TRBJ2-5; D may be TRBD1 or TRBD2 (5 bases each). V was shortened by 7 bases and J by 5 bases, with 17 bases between the two germline ends. This CDR3 region has 14 residues. CDR1 and CDR2 (germline): SGHAT, FQNNGV. The CDR3 is CASNLPGTRETQYF. In DNA form, the CDR3 reads TGTGCCAGCAACCTTCCCGGGACCCGGGAGACCCAGTACTTC. The full variable domain, completed using reference TRBV11-2 and TRBJ2-5, is EAGVAQSPRYKIIEKRQSVAFWCNPISGHATLYWYQQILGQGPKLLIQFQNNGVVDDSQLPKDRFSAERLKGVDSTLKIQPAKLEDSAVYLCASNLPGTRETQYFGPGTRLLVL.

In its sample, this clonotype was seen a few times. A much larger clone differs by one base, so this may be a read error. V usage is TRBV11-3 and J usage is TRBJ2-1; 13 positions match TRBD2. J lost 10 bases, V lost 1 base, and 1 base had no gene match. The germline CDR1 and CDR2 sequences are SGHNT and YENEEA. This CDR3 region has 14 residues. This CDR3 is CASSLGGLAGEQFF. CDR3 in DNA: TGTGCCAGCAGCTTAGGGGGACTAGCGGGGGAGCAGTTCTTC.

This clonotype has a handful of counts. The V call is TRBV20-1, the J call TRBJ2-3, with 7 bases that match TRBD1. In germline, CDR1 is DFQATT, CDR2 SNEGSKA (reference sequence). Germline trimming cut 4 bases from V and 0 bases from J; bases unmatched to any gene: 19. This CDR3 region has 19 residues. The CDR3 loop is CSATFWQGVGVGSTDTQYF. Written as DNA, the CDR3 is TGCAGTGCTACCTTTTGGCAGGGGGTCGGTGTAGGGAGCACAGATACGCAGTATTTT.

This clonotype was seen repeatedly, ten times or more. The chain has TRBV10-3 and TRBJ1-4; 10 bases align to TRBD1. The CDR3 is made up of 14 amino acids. Germline V gene lookup returns CDR1 ENHRY and CDR2 SYGVKD. J gave up 6 bases and V 6 bases, and 4 bases lay outside the gene matches. CDR3 coding DNA: TGTGCCATCAGCCTTGGACAGGGGGATGAAAAACTGTTTTTT. Residues: CAISLGQGDEKLFF.

There are a few counts of this clonotype. The chain is built from TRBV12-3 or TRBV12-4 and TRBJ1-4, with D unclear. The CDR3 is 15 amino acids. The V and J ends lost 7 bases and 4 bases respectively, with 16 bases between them. CDR3 nucleotides: TGTGCCAGCACCCAGAGATTTGCAGATAATGAAAAACTGTTTTTT. Its protein product is CASTQRFADNEKLFF.

The V and J genes are TRBV5-1 and TRBJ2-3; TRBD2 might be the D (8 bases). Germline V lookup: CDR1 SGHRS, CDR2 YFSETQ. The CDR3 is 17 amino acids. V dropped 4 bases and J dropped 0 bases, with 18 bases sitting between them. In DNA, the CDR3 is TGCGCCAGCAGCCAGGGGGGAGCGGGAGTGAGCACAGATACGCAGTATTTT. Residues: CASSQGGAGVSTDTQYF.

This clonotype was observed a few times. The chain's CDR3 is CASSVQRFGQETQYF. As DNA, the CDR3 is TGTGCCAGCAGTGTTCAGCGGTTCGGCCAAGAGACCCAGTACTTC. This chain links TRBV2 with TRBJ2-5, with D maybe TRBD2 (5 bases). The CDR3 extends over 15 amino acids. V shed 4 bases and J shed 1 base, with 13 bases lying between them. The germline gives CDR1 SNHLY, CDR2 FYNNEI.

This clonotype was seen more than once but under ten times. The chain is built from TRBV5-1 and TRBJ2-1; D is undetermined. Germline-derived CDR1 and CDR2 are SGHRS and YFSETQ. The CDR3 is 16 amino acids. Deletions cut 4 bases from V and 0 bases from J, with 14 bases between. CDR3 sequence (DNA): TGCGCCAGCAGCCCATGGACGGCCAGCTCCTACAATGAGCAGTTCTTC. As protein: CASSPWTASSYNEQFF.

At least ten counts were recorded for this clonotype. The chain links TRBV28 to TRBJ2-7; no firm D call. The V gene's germline CDR1 is MDHEN and CDR2 SYDVKM. V lost 5 bases and J lost 3, with 17 bases in between. The CDR3 spans 15 residues. This chain's CDR3 is CASSHTGEDGYEQYV. The CDR3 DNA reads TGTGCCAGCAGTCACACCGGAGAAGATGGCTACGAGCAGTACGTC.

The chain is built from TRBV7-9 and TRBJ2-1, with no clear D. The length of the CDR3 is 13 residues. V was shortened by 5 bases and J by 9 bases, with 14 bases between the two germline ends. Germline values: CDR1 SEHNR, CDR2 FQNEAQ (reference sequence). For the CDR3, the DNA is TGTGCCAGCAGCACGACTCCGCCGGGTGAGCAGTTCTTC. Amino acid sequence: CASSTTPPGEQFF.

This clonotype was recorded a few times. The chain has TRBV6-2 or TRBV6-3 and TRBJ1-1, with TRBD1 as a possible D gene (5 bases). Per the germline V gene, CDR1 is MNHEY and CDR2 is SVGEGT. V gave up 2 bases and J gave up 4 bases, with 14 bases separating them. There are 15 residues in the CDR3. CDR3 loop: CASSYGAGWSTEAFF. The CDR3 DNA reads TGTGCCAGCAGTTACGGGGCAGGGTGGAGCACTGAAGCTTTCTTT.

The chain employs TRBV10-2 and TRBJ2-7, with a weak D call TRBD1 (5 bases). The V end lost 0 bases, the J end lost 0 bases, and 12 bases lay between the germline ends. CDR1 is WSHSY and CDR2 is SAAADI in the germline V gene. The CDR3 covers 16 residues. The CDR3 nucleotides are TGCGCCAGCAGTGAGTCGAGTCAGGGAATCTCCTACGAGCAGTACTTC. This translates into CASSESSQGISYEQYF.

The CDR3 DNA reads TGTGCCAGCAGCTTAGCGCCTACTAGCGTCGATACGCAGTATTTT. Translated: CASSLAPTSVDTQYF. The rearrangement uses TRBV7-9 and TRBJ2-3, with 7 positions matching TRBD2. Trimming took 0 bases from V and 6 from J; bases not matched to a gene: 6. Looked up from germline, CDR1 is SEHNR and CDR2 is FQNEAQ (reference sequence). This CDR3 comprises 15 residues.

This clonotype showed up many times. The CDR3 is CASSLKSTDTQYF. In nucleotides, the CDR3 is TGTGCCAGCAGCTTAAAGAGCACAGATACGCAGTATTTT. The V call is TRBV7-9, the J call TRBJ2-3; D is unclear. The V gene lost 2 bases and the J gene lost 0 bases, with 3 bases spanning the gap. The CDR3 sequence is 13 residues long. Germline-derived CDR1 and CDR2 are SEHNR and FQNEAQ (reference sequence). Looking up the rest from reference TRBV7-9 and TRBJ2-3 gives the full variable domain: DTGVSQNPRHKITKRGQNVTFRCDPISEHNRLYWYRQTLGQGPEFLTYFQNEAQLEKSRLLSDRFSAERPKGSFSTLEIQRTEQGDSAMYLCASSLKSTDTQYFGPGTRLTVL.

Here the CDR3 DNA reads TGTGCCAGCAGCTTGTACAAGGGAGAACACAATGAGCAGTTCTTC. This codes for CASSLYKGEHNEQFF. The gene calls are TRBV5-5 and TRBJ2-1; the D gene is possibly TRBD2 (5 bases). Germline CDR1 is SGHKS and CDR2 is YYEKEE (reference sequence). The CDR3 sequence is 15 residues long. Between the trimmed V and J ends, which lost 1 base and 5 bases, there was a span of 13 bases. Variable domain in full (rest from reference TRBV5-5 and TRBJ2-1): DAGVTQSPTHLIKTRGQQVTLRCSPISGHKSVSWYQQVLGQGPQFIFQYYEKEERGRGNFPDRFSARQFPNYSSELNVNALLLGDSALYLCASSLYKGEHNEQFFGPGTRLTVL.

This clonotype was recorded a few times. In nucleotides, the CDR3 is TGTGCCAGCAGTGGCAGGTCGCTCCAAGAGACCCAGTACTTC. Amino acids: CASSGRSLQETQYF. The J gene is TRBJ2-5, the V gene TRBV28; no clear D. This CDR3 has 14 residues. CDR1 and CDR2 from the germline V gene are MDHEN and SYDVKM. V lost 5 bases and J 1 base, leaving 11 bases between the germline ends. Drawing the rest from reference TRBV28 and TRBJ2-5, the complete variable domain is DVKVTQSSRYLVKRTGEKVFLECVQDMDHENMFWYRQDPGLGLRLIYFSYDVKMKEKGDIPEGYSVSREKKERFSLILESASTNQTSMYLCASSGRSLQETQYFGPGTRLLVL.

This sequence joins TRBV20-1 and TRBJ2-7; D may match TRBD1 or TRBD2 (6 bases each). The CDR3 extends over 15 amino acids. Germline CDR1 is DFQATT and CDR2 is SNEGSKA (reference sequence). Trimming left V 4 bases short and J 4 bases short, with 20 bases between. The CDR3 DNA reads TGCAGTGCTAAACAGGGCCCCGGGGGTCTATACGAGCAGTACGTC. Amino acid sequence: CSAKQGPGGLYEQYV.

This clonotype showed up just a few times. The chain is built from TRBV7-4 and TRBJ1-4; TRBD1 matches at 7 bases. From germline, CDR1 is SGHVT and CDR2 SQSDAQ. CDR3 length: 15 amino acids. V lost 0 bases, J lost 6 bases, and 4 bases stayed unmatched. DNA for the CDR3: TGTGCCAGCAGCTTAGCGGGCAGGGGGGATGAAAAACTGTTTTTT. Amino acids: CASSLAGRGDEKLFF.

This clonotype was seen a handful of times. This rearrangement joins TRBV12-3 or TRBV12-4 to TRBJ2-4; the D gene could be TRBD1 or TRBD2 (6 bases each). The CDR3 is 15 amino acids. The germline V and J ends were trimmed by 1 base and 7 bases, with 14 bases remaining between them. The CDR3 DNA is TGTGCCAGCAGTTTAGAGGGGGGCGAGGGGAACATTCAGTACTTC. Amino acids: CASSLEGGEGNIQYF.

This chain links TRBV5-1 with TRBJ2-1; 7 bases map to TRBD1. The CDR3 spans 15 residues. Trimming removed 2 bases from V and 8 bases from J; junction bases left unmatched: 10. Per the germline V gene, CDR1 is SGHRS and CDR2 is YFSETQ. The CDR3 protein is CASSFLAGGEDEQFF. The CDR3, as DNA: TGCGCCAGCAGCTTTTTGGCAGGGGGTGAGGATGAGCAGTTCTTC.

This clonotype was found a few times. The rearrangement links TRBV12-5 to TRBJ2-3, with D possibly matching TRBD2 (5 bases). Trimming left V 5 bases short and J 5 bases short, with 20 bases between. CDR1 and CDR2 from the germline V gene are LGHNT and FRNRAP. CDR3 size: 16 residues. The CDR3 DNA reads as TGTGCTAGTGGTAAACCTAAAGGAGAGGGTATAGATACGCAGTATTTT. This codes for CASGKPKGEGIDTQYF.

This clonotype was found a few times. The chain has TRBV3-1 and TRBJ2-2; 7 nucleotides line up with TRBD2. In germline, CDR1 is LGHDT, CDR2 YNNKEL (reference sequence). The length of the CDR3 is 16 residues. V shed 1 base, J shed 10 bases, and the junction held 12 bases outside the gene matches. CDR3: CASSQVSASGSQELFF. CDR3 DNA: TGTGCCAGCAGCCAAGTGTCGGCTAGCGGCTCCCAGGAGCTGTTTTTT.

This clonotype was picked up a small number of times. The chain is built from TRBV20-1 and TRBJ2-5; the match to TRBD1 covers 7 bases. The junction had 9 bases not matched to a gene; V was cut back by 6 bases and J by 2 bases. Germline CDR1 DFQATT, CDR2 SNEGSKA (reference sequence). CDR3 size: 14 residues. CDR3 residues: CSAPYRDRQETQYF. The CDR3 nucleotides are TGCAGTGCCCCGTACCGGGACAGACAAGAGACCCAGTACTTC.

CDR3 sequence: CASSEVQGNTEAFF. DNA for the CDR3: TGTGCCAGCAGCGAAGTACAGGGGAACACTGAAGCTTTCTTT. V usage is TRBV7-8 and J usage is TRBJ1-1, with D maybe TRBD1 (6 bases). The germline CDR1 and CDR2 sequences are SGHVS and FQNEAQ. This CDR3 is 14 amino acids long. V gave up 5 bases and J gave up 1 base, with 11 bases separating them.

The CDR3 nucleotides are TGTGCCAGCAGCCCGAGCGGGAGGGCCCACGAGCAGTACTTC. This gives the protein CASSPSGRAHEQYF. The chain combines TRBV3-1 with TRBJ2-7; 10 bases are a match to TRBD2. Per germline, CDR1 LGHDT and CDR2 YNNKEL (reference sequence). The CDR3 loop spans 14 amino acids. V lost 4 bases and J lost 5; bases outside the gene matches: 5.